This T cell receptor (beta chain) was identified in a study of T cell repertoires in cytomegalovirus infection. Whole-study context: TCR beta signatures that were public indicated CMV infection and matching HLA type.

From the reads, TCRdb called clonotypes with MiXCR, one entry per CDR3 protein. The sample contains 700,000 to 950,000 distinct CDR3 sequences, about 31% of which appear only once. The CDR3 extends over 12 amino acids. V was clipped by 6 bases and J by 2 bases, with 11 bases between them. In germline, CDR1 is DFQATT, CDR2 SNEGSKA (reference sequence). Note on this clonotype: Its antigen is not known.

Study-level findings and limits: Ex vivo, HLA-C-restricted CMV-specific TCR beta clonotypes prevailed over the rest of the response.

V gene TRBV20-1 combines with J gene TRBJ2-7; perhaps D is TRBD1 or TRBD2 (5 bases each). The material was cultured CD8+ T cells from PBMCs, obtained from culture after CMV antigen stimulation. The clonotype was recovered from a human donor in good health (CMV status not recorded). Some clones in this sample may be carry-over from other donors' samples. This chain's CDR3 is CSAGAVAYEQYF. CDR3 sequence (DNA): TGCAGTGCCGGGGCGGTAGCCTACGAGCAGTACTTC.